These 14 T cell receptor beta chains were all obtained from the same sample, sequenced in a study of shared clonotypes between healthy human individuals. Method: immunoSEQ multiplex PCR; TCRdb's copy keeps in-frame clones and lacks some. The sample records fewer than 500,000 clones, almost 80% being singletons. The sequenced material came from PBMCs. The receptors derive from a woman between 35 and 50 years old in good health. Some clones in this sample may be carry-over from other donors' samples.

The rearrangement uses TRBV5-1 and TRBJ1-3; D not certain. CDR3 length: 16 amino acids. The germline V gene encodes CDR1 SGHRS and CDR2 YFSETQ. Between the trimmed V and J ends, which lost 0 bases and 0 bases, there was a span of 10 bases. The chain's CDR3 is CASSLGDTNSGNTIYF. CDR3 coding DNA: TGCGCCAGCAGCTTGGGAGACACGAACTCTGGAAACACCATATATTTT. Combining the CDR3 with reference TRBV5-1 and TRBJ1-3 gives the whole variable domain KAGVTQTPRYLIKTRGQQVTLSCSPISGHRSVSWYQQTPGQGLQFLFEYFSETQRNKGNFPGRFSGRQFSNSRSEMNVSTLELGDSALYLCASSLGDTNSGNTIYFGEGSWLTVV.

Points on this clone: The sample carries other DNA sequences with the same CDR3. The chain has TRBV18 and TRBJ2-7; 10 bases line up with TRBD2. J was trimmed by 2 bases and V by 3 bases; bases with no gene match: 4. CDR1 is KGHSH and CDR2 is LQKENI in the germline V gene. The CDR3 sequence is 15 residues long. CDR3 sequence (DNA): TGTGCCAGCTCACCGAGGACTAGCGGTACCTACGAGCAGTACTTC. This encodes CASSPRTSGTYEQYF. Using reference TRBV18 and TRBJ2-7 for the parts outside the CDR3, the full variable domain is NAGVMQNPRHLVRRRGQEARLRCSPMKGHSHVYWYRQLPEEGLKFMVYLQKENIIDESGMPKERFSAEFPKEGPSILRIQQVVRGDSAAYFCASSPRTSGTYEQYFGPGTRLTVT.

This chain uses TRBV19 with TRBJ2-5; D not resolved. Germline V CDR1 and CDR2: LNHDA, SQIVND (reference sequence). The CDR3 consists of 12 residues. V lost 6 bases and J lost 5, with 10 bases in between. The CDR3 protein is CASSQSWETQYF. In nucleotides, the CDR3 is TGTGCCAGTAGCCAAAGCTGGGAGACCCAGTACTTC. Full variable domain (remainder filled in from reference TRBV19 and TRBJ2-5): DGGITQSPKYLFRKEGQNVTLSCEQNLNHDAMYWYRQDPGQGLRLIYYSQIVNDFQKGDIAEGYSVSREKKESFPLTVTSAQKNPTAFYLCASSQSWETQYFGPGTRLLVL.

The chain links TRBV7-9 to TRBJ2-2, with D possibly TRBD2 on 6 matching bases. Germline assignment: CDR1 SEHNR and CDR2 FQNEAQ (reference sequence). The CDR3 sequence is 16 residues long. Trimming shortened V by 5 bases and J by 3 bases, and 16 bases separated the two germline ends. CDR3 bases: TGTGCCAGCAGCCCCCCCGGGGGATCCTACACCGGGGAGCTGTTTTTT. It yields the protein CASSPPGGSYTGELFF.

The V and J genes are TRBV7-2 and TRBJ2-1, with D tentatively TRBD2 (6 bases). The V end lost 4 bases, the J end lost 5 bases, and 15 bases lay between the germline ends. The CDR3 has 15 amino acids. Germline V lookup: CDR1 SGHTA, CDR2 FQGNSA. This CDR3 reads CASSSRRAQNNEQFF. CDR3 nucleotides: TGTGCCAGCAGCTCCCGGAGGGCCCAGAACAATGAGCAGTTCTTC.

This clone was counted only a few times. The chain uses TRBV19 and TRBJ2-1, with TRBD2 identical over 9 bases. The CDR3 covers 14 residues. The V and J ends lost 5 bases and 6 bases, in that order; junction bases with no gene match: 5. Germline-derived CDR1 and CDR2 are LNHDA and SQIVND (reference sequence). DNA for the CDR3: TGTGCCAGTAGTCGGGCGGGAGGGCTCAATGAGCAGTTCTTC. Translating it yields CASSRAGGLNEQFF.

This rearrangement joins TRBV7-2 to TRBJ2-6, with D hard to call. The CDR3 spans 15 residues. The germline V and J ends were trimmed by 1 base and 1 base, with 5 bases remaining between them. Germline V gene sequence: CDR1 SGHTA, CDR2 FQGNSA. CDR3 sequence reads: CASSLGQSGANVLTF. The CDR3 DNA reads as TGTGCCAGCAGCTTAGGGCAGTCTGGGGCCAACGTCCTGACTTTC. The variable domain in full, with the rest retrieved from reference TRBV7-2 and TRBJ2-6, is GAGVSQSPSNKVTEKGKDVELRCDPISGHTALYWYRQSLGQGLEFLIYFQGNSAPDKSGLPSDRFSAERTGGSVSTLTIQRTQQEDSAVYLCASSLGQSGANVLTFGAGSRLTVL.

The gene calls are TRBV28 and TRBJ2-5; a possible D gene is TRBD2 (6 bases). Trimming removed 6 bases from V and 0 bases from J, with 11 bases in between. Germline V gives CDR1 MDHEN, CDR2 SYDVKM. This CDR3 comprises 14 residues. In DNA, the CDR3 is TGTGCCAGCAGGCCGTGGACTAACCAAGAGACCCAGTACTTC. This encodes CASRPWTNQETQYF.

The chain is built from TRBV9 and TRBJ2-5, with TRBD1 as a possible D gene (5 bases). This CDR3 region has 15 residues. CDR1 and CDR2 from the germline V gene are SGDLS and YYNGEE. The V end lost 2 bases, the J end lost 1 base, and 12 bases lay between the germline ends. CDR3 in DNA: TGTGCCAGCAGCGTTGACTGGGGCTCCCAAGAGACCCAGTACTTC. This translates into CASSVDWGSQETQYF.

The V call is TRBV15, the J call TRBJ2-1, with 14 bases matching TRBD2. CDR3 length: 15 amino acids. Germline V lookup: CDR1 LNHNV, CDR2 YYDKDF (reference sequence). The V segment lost 4 bases and the J segment 7 bases; nucleotides outside the gene matches: 3. CDR3 sequence reads: CATSIWTSGRNEQFF. Written as DNA, the CDR3 is TGTGCCACCAGCATCTGGACTAGCGGGAGGAATGAGCAGTTCTTC. Full variable domain (outside the CDR3, taken from reference TRBV15 and TRBJ2-1): DAMVIQNPRYQVTQFGKPVTLSCSQTLNHNVMYWYQQKSSQAPKLLFHYYDKDFNNEADTPDNFQSRRPNTSFCFLDIRSPGLGDTAMYLCATSIWTSGRNEQFFGPGTRLTVL.

This clone has ten or more counts. This chain links TRBV21-1 with TRBJ1-2. TRBV21-1 is termed a pseudogene. The CDR3 length is 14 residues. CDR3 region: CASSKAPLSYGYTF. DNA for the CDR3: TGTGCCAGCAGCAAAGCCCCCCTATCCTATGGCTACACCTTC.

This chain joins TRBV7-3 and TRBJ2-7; possibly TRBD1 or TRBD2 for D (5 bases each). V was clipped by 8 bases and J by 2 bases, with 16 bases between them. The CDR3 is 14 residues long. Germline CDR1 is SGHTA and CDR2 is FQGTGA. This CDR3 is CASGTASIAYEQYF. DNA for the CDR3: TGTGCCAGCGGGACGGCTAGTATCGCCTACGAGCAGTACTTC. The whole variable domain, filled in from reference TRBV7-3 and TRBJ2-7, reads GAGVSQTPSNKVTEKGKYVELRCDPISGHTALYWYRQSLGQGPEFLIYFQGTGAADDSGLPNDRFFAVRPEGSVSTLKIQRTERGDSAVYLCASGTASIAYEQYFGPGTRLTVT.

This clone was counted at least ten times. The chain has TRBV4-3 and TRBJ1-6; tentative D call: TRBD1 (6 bases). The CDR3 contains 15 residues. Per the germline V gene, CDR1 is LGHNA and CDR2 is YSLEER. Trimming left V 6 bases short and J 5 bases short, with 14 bases between. The CDR3 bases are TGCGCCAGCAGTCCGGGAGGACAGAATAATTCACCCCTCCACTTT. Translating it yields CASSPGGQNNSPLHF.

Comment on this clone: The sample carries other DNA sequences with the same CDR3. The genes are TRBV7-3 and TRBJ2-1; D is undetermined. The germline gives CDR1 SGHTA, CDR2 FQGTGA. The CDR3 is made up of 13 amino acids. Trimming left V 3 bases short and J 5 bases short, with 8 bases between. CDR3 bases: TGTGCCAGCAGCTTGGGGTTGAACAATGAGCAGTTCTTC. Protein product: CASSLGLNNEQFF.